This is a list of T cell receptor beta chains from one sample in a study of lymphopenia after photon versus proton radiotherapy. The table came from immunoSEQ multiplex PCR; TCRdb's copy has only in-frame clones and leaves some out. The data hold around 62,000 clones, with about four fifths observed a single time. Source: peripheral blood, taken from a patient treated with proton-based radiotherapy. Receptors originate from a man between 60 and 75 years old with pancreatic cancer. CDR3s include the opening cysteine and the closing phenylalanine or tryptophan. Each record gives: V gene, clone size, D gene, J gene, CDR3 protein, CDR3 DNA. The D gene is left open where the match is weak. Expanded clones get a size class; other rows say once, few or many, or leave the size out.

v_gene: TRBV6-1
abundance: .
d_gene: .
j_gene: TRBJ1-5
CDR3aa: CASSESRQYSNQPQHF
CDR3nt: TGTGCCAGCAGTGAAAGTCGACAGTATAGCAATCAGCCCCAGCATTTT

v_gene: TRBV7-6
abundance: few
d_gene: .
j_gene: TRBJ2-1
CDR3aa: CASSGLQRNEQFF
CDR3nt: TGTGCCAGCAGCGGACTCCAGCGCAATGAGCAGTTCTTC

v_gene: TRBV11-2
abundance: .
d_gene: TRBD2
j_gene: TRBJ2-3
CDR3aa: CASSASGARTDTQYF
CDR3nt: TGTGCCAGCAGCGCTAGCGGGGCCCGGACAGATACGCAGTATTTT

v_gene: TRBV7-3
abundance: .
d_gene: .
j_gene: TRBJ2-7
CDR3aa: CASSSWDLDKQYF
CDR3nt: TGTGCCAGCAGCTCATGGGACCTTGACAAGCAGTACTTC

v_gene: TRBV5-1
abundance: .
d_gene: .
j_gene: TRBJ1-2
CDR3aa: CASSLPTSYGYTF
CDR3nt: TGCGCCAGCAGCTTGCCGACGAGCTATGGCTACACCTTC

v_gene: TRBV5-4
abundance: .
d_gene: TRBD1
j_gene: TRBJ2-7
CDR3aa: CASSLGGTGGFYEQYF
CDR3nt: TGTGCCAGCAGCTTGGGGGGGACAGGGGGCTTCTACGAGCAGTACTTC

v_gene: TRBV19
abundance: .
d_gene: .
j_gene: TRBJ2-2
CDR3aa: CASRTTGELFF
CDR3nt: TGTGCCAGTAGAACCACCGGGGAGCTGTTTTTT

v_gene: TRBV9
abundance: .
d_gene: .
j_gene: TRBJ1-2
CDR3aa: CASSVVPGPEEDGYTF
CDR3nt: TGTGCCAGCAGCGTAGTACCGGGCCCCGAGGAGGATGGCTACACCTTC

v_gene: TRBV10-3
abundance: once
d_gene: TRBD2
j_gene: TRBJ2-1
CDR3aa: CAINQLAGGPNEQFF
CDR3nt: TGTGCCATCAATCAACTAGCGGGAGGCCCCAATGAGCAGTTCTTC

v_gene: TRBV9
abundance: .
d_gene: .
j_gene: TRBJ2-2
CDR3aa: CASSVEGWGTTGELFF
CDR3nt: TGTGCCAGCAGCGTAGAGGGGTGGGGGACCACCGGGGAGCTGTTTTTT

v_gene: TRBV9
abundance: few
d_gene: .
j_gene: TRBJ2-2
CDR3aa: CASSSYKAGGPWSGELFF
CDR3nt: TGTGCCAGCAGCTCCTACAAAGCAGGAGGGCCGTGGTCCGGGGAGCTGTTTTTT

v_gene: TRBV7-9
abundance: few
d_gene: TRBD1
j_gene: TRBJ2-7
CDR3aa: CASSQGSTGQSYDGQYF
CDR3nt: TGTGCCAGCAGCCAAGGGAGCACGGGACAGTCCTACGACGGGCAGTACTTC

v_gene: TRBV7-9
abundance: .
d_gene: .
j_gene: TRBJ2-1
CDR3aa: CASSFSYLQTEQFF
CDR3nt: TGTGCCAGCAGCTTTTCATACTTGCAGACTGAGCAGTTCTTC

v_gene: TRBV5-1
abundance: .
d_gene: TRBD2
j_gene: TRBJ2-3
CDR3aa: CASSSLAGGKSDTQYF
CDR3nt: TGCGCCAGCAGCTCTCTAGCGGGGGGAAAGTCAGATACGCAGTATTTT

v_gene: TRBV2
abundance: .
d_gene: TRBD1
j_gene: TRBJ1-2
CDR3aa: CASSEDRANGYTF
CDR3nt: TGTGCCAGCAGTGAGGACAGGGCCAATGGCTACACCTTC

v_gene: TRBV19
abundance: .
d_gene: .
j_gene: TRBJ2-6
CDR3aa: CASSIVHSGANVLTF
CDR3nt: TGTGCCAGTAGTATTGTCCACTCTGGGGCCAACGTCCTGACTTTC

v_gene: TRBV20-1
abundance: few
d_gene: .
j_gene: TRBJ1-1
CDR3aa: CSARGITEAFF
CDR3nt: TGCAGTGCTAGAGGGATCACTGAAGCTTTCTTT

v_gene: TRBV27
abundance: .
d_gene: TRBD1
j_gene: TRBJ2-3
CDR3aa: CATVDRASDTQYF
CDR3nt: TGTGCCACTGTGGACAGGGCATCAGATACGCAGTATTTT

v_gene: TRBV28
abundance: .
d_gene: .
j_gene: TRBJ1-2
CDR3aa: CASSIAKLRASGGYTF
CDR3nt: TGTGCCAGCAGCATAGCAAAATTAAGGGCTAGTGGCGGCTACACCTTC

v_gene: TRBV15
abundance: .
d_gene: .
j_gene: TRBJ1-1
CDR3aa: CATSRDPRVLGVGMNTEAFF
CDR3nt: TGTGCCACCAGCAGAGATCCCCGCGTCTTGGGAGTGGGAATGAACACTGAAGCTTTCTTT

v_gene: TRBV7-2
abundance: .
d_gene: .
j_gene: TRBJ2-1
CDR3aa: CASSPDLARYNEQFF
CDR3nt: TGTGCCAGCAGCCCCGACCTGGCTAGATACAATGAGCAGTTCTTC

v_gene: TRBV19
abundance: .
d_gene: .
j_gene: TRBJ1-2
CDR3aa: CASRQIFGYTF
CDR3nt: TGTGCCAGCAGACAGATATTCGGCTACACCTTC

v_gene: TRBV5-1
abundance: once
d_gene: .
j_gene: TRBJ2-5
CDR3aa: CASSLEFGTQYF
CDR3nt: TGCGCCAGCAGCTTGGAATTTGGGACCCAGTACTTC

v_gene: TRBV7-3
abundance: .
d_gene: .
j_gene: TRBJ2-6
CDR3aa: CASSLSGQRDRYFHSGANVLTF
CDR3nt: TGTGCCAGCAGCCTTAGCGGTCAGCGGGACAGATACTTCCACTCTGGGGCCAACGTCCTGACTTTC

v_gene: TRBV7-2
abundance: .
d_gene: .
j_gene: TRBJ2-7
CDR3aa: CASSLESYEQYF
CDR3nt: TGTGCCAGCAGTCTAGAGTCCTACGAGCAGTACTTC

v_gene: TRBV5-1
abundance: .
d_gene: .
j_gene: TRBJ1-5
CDR3aa: CASSLGGANQPQHF
CDR3nt: TGCGCCAGCAGCTTAGGGGGGGCAAATCAGCCCCAGCATTTT

v_gene: TRBV7-2
abundance: .
d_gene: TRBD1
j_gene: TRBJ2-7
CDR3aa: CASGVQGAIMYEQYF
CDR3nt: TGTGCCAGCGGGGTACAGGGGGCTATAATGTACGAGCAGTACTTC